The 11 T cell receptor beta chains given below trace back to one sample, sequenced in a study of cytomegalovirus exposure and HLA in healthy donors. PCR was performed using 60 Vbeta and 13 Jbeta primers. TCRdb's copy holds only in-frame clones and misses some; the assay was immunoSEQ multiplex PCR. Recorded for this sample: some 150,000 clones. The sample comprised PBMCs. These receptors were taken from a woman younger than 30 in good health and CMV-seronegative.

Here the CDR3 DNA reads TGTGCCAGCAGTGAACTCAAGGAGAATAGCAATCAGCCCCAGCATTTT. This sequence encodes CASSELKENSNQPQHF. The V gene is TRBV6-1, the J gene TRBJ1-5; D uncertain. CDR1 and CDR2 from the germline V gene are MNHNS and SASEGT. The CDR3 covers 16 residues. V was trimmed by 2 bases and J by 0 bases, leaving 11 bases between them.

This chain uses TRBV5-1 with TRBJ2-7, with 7 bases identical to TRBD2. CDR1 is SGHRS and CDR2 is YFSETQ in the germline V gene. This CDR3 contains 15 residues. The V and J ends lost 0 bases and 7 bases, in that order; junction bases with no gene match: 10. The CDR3 here is CASSLGPTGGGEQYF. The CDR3 DNA reads as TGCGCCAGCAGCTTGGGGCCCACGGGAGGAGGGGAGCAGTACTTC.

This chain connects TRBV19 to TRBJ1-4; 8 positions match TRBD1. Losses at the gene ends were 4 bases for V and 7 bases for J; bases not matched to a gene: 11. The CDR3 sequence is 16 residues long. Germline V gives CDR1 LNHDA, CDR2 SQIVND (reference sequence). This chain's CDR3 is CASSTFNRGVGEKLFF. As DNA, the CDR3 is TGTGCCAGTAGTACCTTTAACAGGGGGGTCGGTGAAAAACTGTTTTTT.

The chain recombines TRBV4-1 with TRBJ2-3; TRBD2 matches 14 bases. After removal of 3 bases from V and 2 bases from J, the junction contained 7 bases not matched to a gene. Germline lookup yields CDR1 MGHRA and CDR2 YSYEKL. The CDR3 totals 18 residues. The CDR3 DNA reads as TGCGCCAGCAGCCAGGGACTAGCGGGAGTCCTTACCACAGATACGCAGTATTTT. It specifies CASSQGLAGVLTTDTQYF.

V usage is TRBV4-1 and J usage is TRBJ2-3, with 9 bases fitting TRBD1. CDR3 length: 14 amino acids. Germline values: CDR1 MGHRA, CDR2 YSYEKL. Unmatched junction bases numbered 3, after V lost 4 bases and J lost 4 bases. The CDR3 here is CASSPGTGSDTQYF. For the CDR3, the DNA is TGCGCCAGCAGCCCGGGGACAGGGTCAGATACGCAGTATTTT.

V usage is TRBV11-3 and J usage is TRBJ2-2; TRBD2 agrees at 14 bases. The CDR3 covers 15 residues. V lost 4 bases to trimming and J lost 6 bases; unmatched junction nucleotides: 1. The germline gives CDR1 SGHNT, CDR2 YENEEA. For the CDR3, the DNA is TGTGCCAGCAGCTCGGGACTAGCGGGAGCCGGGGAGCTGTTTTTT. Translation: CASSSGLAGAGELFF. Combining the CDR3 with reference TRBV11-3 and TRBJ2-2 gives the whole variable domain EAGVVQSPRYKIIEKKQPVAFWCNPISGHNTLYWYLQNLGQGPELLIRYENEEAVDDSQLPKDRFSAERLKGVDSTLKIQPAELGDSAVYLCASSSGLAGAGELFFGEGSRLTVL.

V is TRBV30 and J is TRBJ2-5; D possibly corresponds to TRBD1 (5 bases). The CDR3 contains 13 residues. Trimming pared 0 bases from V and 4 bases from J, leaving 9 bases between. Looked up from germline, CDR1 is GTSNPN and CDR2 is SVGIG (reference sequence). CDR3 amino acids: CAWSVGVGETQYF. CDR3 DNA sequence: TGTGCCTGGAGTGTAGGGGTAGGAGAGACCCAGTACTTC.

This rearrangement joins TRBV7-9 to TRBJ1-1; D is possibly TRBD1 (5 bases). With 4 bases removed from V and 1 base from J, the gap between germline ends came to 16 bases. This CDR3 region has 16 residues. Germline CDR1 reads SEHNR; CDR2 reads FQNEAQ (reference sequence). The CDR3 loop is CASSSSGGAKNTEAFF. The CDR3 nucleotides are TGTGCCAGCAGCTCCAGTGGAGGGGCCAAGAACACTGAAGCTTTCTTT.

The CDR3 loop is CASSPLGQGPYNEQFF. In nucleotides, the CDR3 is TGCGCCAGCAGCCCCCTTGGACAGGGTCCCTACAATGAGCAGTTCTTC. V is TRBV4-1 and J is TRBJ2-1; 8 nucleotides match TRBD1. V shed 4 bases and J 2 bases; nucleotides not matched to a gene: 7. From germline, CDR1 is MGHRA and CDR2 YSYEKL. CDR3 length: 16 residues.

This chain joins TRBV2 and TRBJ2-5; 8 nucleotides match TRBD2. CDR3 length: 14 residues. Germline V CDR1 and CDR2: SNHLY, FYNNEI. Trimming cost V 2 bases and J 1 base; bases outside gene matches: 0. CDR3 in amino acids: CASSELAGQETQYF. CDR3 in DNA: TGTGCCAGCAGTGAACTAGCGGGCCAAGAGACCCAGTACTTC.

The chain joins TRBV19 to TRBJ2-7; 7 bases line up with TRBD1. The CDR3 has 16 amino acids. The V gene end was trimmed by 4 bases and the J gene end by 1 base; junction bases not matched to a gene: 10. The germline gives CDR1 LNHDA, CDR2 SQIVND (reference sequence). CDR3 in amino acids: CASSRTRDSVSYEQYF. DNA of the CDR3: TGTGCCAGTAGTAGAACCCGGGACAGTGTATCCTACGAGCAGTACTTC. The full variable domain, rest sourced from reference TRBV19 and TRBJ2-7, is DGGITQSPKYLFRKEGQNVTLSCEQNLNHDAMYWYRQDPGQGLRLIYYSQIVNDFQKGDIAEGYSVSREKKESFPLTVTSAQKNPTAFYLCASSRTRDSVSYEQYFGPGTRLTVT.